These T cell receptor beta chains were read from a single sample in a study of blood T cell repertoires in COVID-19. The table came from immunoSEQ multiplex PCR; TCRdb's copy has only in-frame clones and leaves some out. The sample records 110,000 or so clones, around 83% being singletons. Sequenced sample: peripheral blood. The receptors shown here come from a middle-aged man with acute or convalescent COVID-19. The CDR3 runs from the conserved cysteine through the conserved F or W. A D gene is named only where the DNA matches it firmly. Size values are once, few and many counts, or a class for expanded clones, and some rows have none.

v_gene	abundance	d_gene	j_gene	CDR3nt	CDR3aa
TRBV6-5	.	.	TRBJ2-5	TGTGCCAGCAAGCGGGCCCTTCTGCACGGTGAGACCCAGTACTTC	CASKRALLHGETQYF
TRBV5-1	few	.	TRBJ1-1	TGCGCCAGCAGCCAATGGACGGAGGCTGAAGCTTTCTTT	CASSQWTEAEAFF
TRBV5-5	.	TRBD2	TRBJ2-2	TGTGCCAGCAGCTTGGGTTCGCGGGGGGCCGGGGAGCTGTTTTTT	CASSLGSRGAGELFF
TRBV19	few	TRBD1	TRBJ2-7	TGTGCCAGTAGTATAGGGGGACAGGGGACCTACGAGCAGTACTTC	CASSIGGQGTYEQYF
TRBV4-1	once	TRBD1	TRBJ2-1	TGCGCCAGCAGCCAAGTTGCTCCGGGACAGGGGCCCAATGAGCAGTTCTTC	CASSQVAPGQGPNEQFF
TRBV14	.	.	TRBJ1-5	TGTGCCAGCAGCCAAGACCTGAATCAGCCCCAGCATTTT	CASSQDLNQPQHF
TRBV29-1	.	TRBD1	TRBJ1-2	TGCAGCGTTGAAGATGGCAGGGGGCATGGCTACACCTTC	CSVEDGRGHGYTF
TRBV4-1	.	.	TRBJ2-3	TGCGCCAGCAGCCAACCGCTAAGGGGAGATACGCAGTATTTT	CASSQPLRGDTQYF
TRBV3-1/TRBV3-2	few	.	TRBJ1-6	TGTGCCAGCAGCCGGGGGCGAGATTCACCCCTCCACTTT	CASSRGRDSPLHF
TRBV29-1	few	TRBD2	TRBJ2-3	TGCAGCGTTACTAGTTCCGGGGGGAACACAGATACGCAGTATTTT	CSVTSSGGNTDTQYF
TRBV7-9	.	.	TRBJ1-1	TGTGCCAGCAGCCCCCGTGAGGGTCTTTTGAACACTGAAGCTTTCTTT	CASSPREGLLNTEAFF
TRBV7-2	.	TRBD2	TRBJ2-3	TGTGCCAGCAGCCCTTCTTTGACTAGCGGGGTAACAGATACGCAGTATTTT	CASSPSLTSGVTDTQYF
TRBV5-5	.	.	TRBJ2-7	TGTGCCAGCAGTCCCGATGTTTTAGGGAGAATAGACGAGCAGTACTTC	CASSPDVLGRIDEQYF
TRBV20-1	.	.	TRBJ2-5	TGCAGTGCTGGGGGCGGTGAGACCCAGTACTTC	CSAGGGETQYF
TRBV30	many	.	TRBJ1-5	TGTGCCTGGAGTCCTGGACAGACTAGCAATCAGCCCCAGCATTTT	CAWSPGQTSNQPQHF
TRBV2	.	TRBD1	TRBJ1-2	TGTGCCAGCAGGGTGCAACAGGGGGCGAACTATGGCTACACCTTC	CASRVQQGANYGYTF
TRBV6-5	.	.	TRBJ2-3	TGTGCCAGCAGTTTAGCGGCAGATACGCAGTATTTT	CASSLAADTQYF
TRBV24-1	.	.	TRBJ1-5	TGTGCCACCAGTGATTTGCCGGGGCCCCAGCATTTT	CATSDLPGPQHF
TRBV19	few	TRBD1	TRBJ2-7	TGTGCCAGTAGGACAGGGTCTGGATACGAGCAGTACTTC	CASRTGSGYEQYF
TRBV7-2	.	.	TRBJ2-6	TGTGCCAGCAGCTTAGAAGGGGCCGGGGCCAACGTCCTGACTTTC	CASSLEGAGANVLTF
TRBV5-1	.	.	TRBJ1-3	TGCGCCAGCAGCTTGGAGGAGGTTTCCTCTGGAAACACCATATATTTT	CASSLEEVSSGNTIYF
TRBV7-3	.	TRBD2	TRBJ2-5	TGTGCCAGCAGCTTAACTCTAGCGGGGGGCCAAGAGACCCAGTACTTC	CASSLTLAGGQETQYF
TRBV2	.	.	TRBJ2-7	TGTGCCAGCCTTAGCTCCTACGAGCAGTACTTC	CASLSSYEQYF
TRBV6-2/TRBV6-3	.	TRBD1	TRBJ1-2	TGTGCCAGCAGTCGACAGGGTGTGATCCATGGCTACACCTTC	CASSRQGVIHGYTF
TRBV11-2	.	.	TRBJ1-3	TGTGCCAGCAGCCAAGGGGGGGCTCAAACTGGAAACACCATATATTTT	CASSQGGAQTGNTIYF
TRBV7-6	.	TRBD1	TRBJ2-6	TGTGCCAGCAGCTTAGAGGGACAGGGTACTGGGGCCAACGTCCTGACTTTC	CASSLEGQGTGANVLTF
TRBV20-1	.	TRBD1	TRBJ1-1	TGCAGTGCTAGTTCGGACAGGTATGAAGCTTTCTTT	CSASSDRYEAFF
TRBV11-2	.	TRBD1	TRBJ2-7	TGTGCCAGCAGCTTAACGACAGGGGGATATAACGAGCAGTACTTC	CASSLTTGGYNEQYF
TRBV6-5	.	.	TRBJ2-7	TGTGCCAGCAGTTCGGGGGAACCGTACGAGCAGTACTTC	CASSSGEPYEQYF
TRBV27	once	.	TRBJ2-2	TGTGCCAGCTCTGGCTGGAGGAAGGGTTTAGCCGGGGAGCTGTTTTTT	CASSGWRKGLAGELFF
TRBV6-4	.	TRBD2	TRBJ2-1	TGTGCCAGCAGTCCCGGGGGGGCGACCAATGAGCAGTTCTTC	CASSPGGATNEQFF
TRBV4-1	.	TRBD2	TRBJ2-3	TGCGCCAGCAGCCCAGGACTAGCGGGGGGAGACCTAGGTACGCAGTATTTT	CASSPGLAGGDLGTQYF
TRBV5-1	.	.	TRBJ2-5	TGCGCCAGCAGCTTGGCCGAGGTGACAGGCCAAGAGACCCAGTACTTC	CASSLAEVTGQETQYF
TRBV7-2	.	TRBD2	TRBJ2-7	TGTGCCAGCAGTCCCGGACTAGCGGGGACCGAGCAGTACTTC	CASSPGLAGTEQYF
TRBV11-2	.	TRBD1	TRBJ2-7	TGTGCCAGCAGCCCCACCGGGACAGGGAGCTACGAGCAGTACTTC	CASSPTGTGSYEQYF
TRBV5-1	.	TRBD2	TRBJ2-5	TGCGCCAGCAGCTTGGCCCCGCGGGCTAGCGGGGGGCTTGCGGAGACCCAGTACTTC	CASSLAPRASGGLAETQYF
TRBV13	few	.	TRBJ2-7	TGTGCCAGCAGCGTAGGGGTTACCAGCTCCTACGAGCAGTACTTC	CASSVGVTSSYEQYF
TRBV2	.	.	TRBJ2-3	TGTGCCAGCAGTCCTAGGGGGACAGATACGCAGTATTTT	CASSPRGTDTQYF
TRBV6-6	.	.	TRBJ1-5	TGTGCCAGCAGTTCCCCCGCACGACTAGGCAATCAGCCCCAGCATTTT	CASSSPARLGNQPQHF
TRBV3-1/TRBV3-2	.	TRBD2	TRBJ2-1	TGTGCCAGCAGCCAATCTAGCGGGGGGAATGAGCAGTTCTTC	CASSQSSGGNEQFF
TRBV6-6	.	TRBD1	TRBJ2-7	TGTGCCAGCAGCCCGACAGGGGGCGGATACGAGCAGTACTTC	CASSPTGGGYEQYF
TRBV4-1	.	.	TRBJ1-4	TGCGCCAGCAGCCAAGATCAAAGGCCAGGGAAAAATGAAAAACTGTTTTTT	CASSQDQRPGKNEKLFF
TRBV9	.	TRBD1	TRBJ2-2	TGTGCCAGCAACTCGGGACAGTACACCGGGGAGCTGTTTTTT	CASNSGQYTGELFF
TRBV4-3	.	TRBD2	TRBJ2-1	TGCGCCAGCAGCCAAGGAGCGGGGGATAATGAGCAGTTCTTC	CASSQGAGDNEQFF
TRBV14	.	.	TRBJ2-6	TGTGCCAGCAGCCAAGCAGCGATTTCTGGGGCCAACGTCCTGACTTTC	CASSQAAISGANVLTF
TRBV11-3	.	.	TRBJ2-2	TGTGCCAGCAGCCGCGGCGGGGAGCTGTTTTTT	CASSRGGELFF
TRBV4-3	.	TRBD1	TRBJ2-5	TGCGCCAGCAGCCAAGGAACAGGGGACCAAGAGACCCAGTACTTC	CASSQGTGDQETQYF
TRBV2	.	TRBD1	TRBJ1-4	TGTGCCAGCAGTGCCGGACAGGGGAGTGAAAAACTGTTTTTT	CASSAGQGSEKLFF